The 2 T cell receptor beta chains in this list originate from one sample, sequenced in a study of cytomegalovirus exposure and HLA in healthy donors. The PCR used 60 Vbeta and 13 Jbeta primers. Produced via immunoSEQ multiplex PCR; TCRdb's table is partial and in-frame only. The data contain 180,000 or so clones, roughly 87% of them singletons. The material sequenced was PBMCs. All receptors derive from a man aged 40-49 years in good health and CMV-seronegative.

The chain links TRBV7-6 to TRBJ2-2, with TRBD2 matching 10 bases. Germline V CDR1 and CDR2: SGHVS, FNYEAQ. Trimming removed 2 bases from V and 4 bases from J; junction bases left unmatched: 1. The CDR3 consists of 15 residues. The CDR3 region is CASSLLAGATGELFF. The DNA of the CDR3 is TGTGCCAGCAGCTTACTAGCGGGGGCCACCGGGGAGCTGTTTTTT.

The chain links TRBV7-9 to TRBJ1-5; 9 bases agree with TRBD1. J lost 3 bases, V lost 1 base, and 4 bases had no gene match. The CDR3 covers 16 residues. The germline V gene has CDR1 SEHNR and CDR2 FQNEAQ (reference sequence). CDR3 protein: CASSLGTGGPNQPQHF. CDR3 in DNA: TGTGCCAGCAGCTTAGGTACAGGGGGCCCCAATCAGCCCCAGCATTTT.